This T cell receptor (beta chain) is from a study of blood T cell repertoires in COVID-19. Study context: Sample material is recorded as cDNA or gDNA derived from T cells, B-cell-depleted T cells, or PBMCs.

This CDR3 spans 14 amino acids. The germline V gene encodes CDR1 MNHEY and CDR2 SVGAGI. Trimming at V came to 4 bases and at J to 8 bases, leaving 10 bases not matched to a gene. Those enrolled, adults aged about 18 to 89 years, came from some 25 US areas. Allocation to cohorts depended on clinical history reported by the participants. This clone was found a few times. The authors' processing: Cell counts per sample came from amplifying reference gene primers. Here immunoSEQ multiplex PCR was the method, and the copy in TCRdb shows in-frame clones only, minus some. V, J and clone size are those of that table, while D and trimming were read from the DNA. The table includes approximately 400,000 clones, just over 90% detected once.

The TCR was taken from a middle-aged woman who had been exposed to COVID-19. The sequencing sample was made of PBMCs or T cells enriched from blood (not recorded which). The chain carries TRBV6-5 and TRBJ1-1, with TRBD1 matching over 7 bases. The CDR3 spells CASSFLLTGEEAFF. The CDR3 coding sequence is TGTGCCAGCAGTTTCCTCCTCACAGGGGAGGAAGCTTTCTTT.